This is a list of T cell receptor beta chains from one sample in a study of Ad26.COV2.S vaccination and SARS-CoV-2 variants. TCRdb's table, derived via immunoSEQ multiplex PCR, lists solely in-frame clones and lacks some. The sample lists roughly 500,000 clones; roughly nine tenths were seen once. This sample comprised peripheral blood, obtained in a trial of Ad26.COV2.S vaccine versus placebo. Receptors were obtained from a person between 18 and 65 years old who received the Ad26.COV2.S COVID-19 vaccine or a placebo. The CDR3 runs from the conserved cysteine through the conserved F or W. D genes are given only for firm matches. Size is omitted from some rows. Given values are once, few, many or a class for expanded clones.

D	V	J	size	DNA	CDR3
TRBD2	TRBV24-1	TRBJ2-1	once	TGTGCCACCGGGACTAGCGGGGCGAGCTCCTACAATGAGCAGTTCTTC	CATGTSGASSYNEQFF
TRBD1	TRBV30	TRBJ1-2	NA	TGTGCCTGCACCGGGACAGGGAATGGCTACACCTTC	CACTGTGNGYTF
NA	TRBV3-1/TRBV3-2	TRBJ2-5	NA	TGTGCCAGCAGCCTTCAAGGTGGGGGGATCGGGGAGACCCAGTACTTC	CASSLQGGGIGETQYF
TRBD2	TRBV7-7	TRBJ2-2	NA	TGTGCTAGCAGCTTAGTGCACCTCGCACCGGGAGGGGACACCGGGGAGCTGTTTTTT	CASSLVHLAPGGDTGELFF
TRBD1	TRBV14	TRBJ2-6	NA	TGTGCCAGCAGCCGGGTCGCAGACAGGGATTTTTTTTCTGGGGCCAACGTCCTGACTTTC	CASSRVADRDFFSGANVLTF
TRBD1	TRBV2	TRBJ2-3	NA	TGTGCCAGCAGTGACCGGACAGGGAATCCAGATACGCAGTATTTT	CASSDRTGNPDTQYF
TRBD2	TRBV15	TRBJ2-2	NA	TGTGCCACCAGCCCGCGGCAGGGAGGGTCCGGGGAGCTGTTTTTT	CATSPRQGGSGELFF
NA	TRBV19	TRBJ1-5	NA	TGTGCCAGTAGCCTGACGCCCCAGGATAGCAATCAGCCCCAGCATTTT	CASSLTPQDSNQPQHF
TRBD1	TRBV7-3	TRBJ2-3	NA	TGTGCCAGCAGCTTAGACAGGGGTGATACGCAGTATTTT	CASSLDRGDTQYF
NA	TRBV5-1	TRBJ2-3	NA	TGCGCCAGCAGCTTGAGCCGGTCGGTAGATACGCAGTATTTT	CASSLSRSVDTQYF
NA	TRBV5-1	TRBJ2-5	NA	TGCGCCAGCAGCTTGCAGCGACAGGTAGAGACCCAGTACTTC	CASSLQRQVETQYF
NA	TRBV2	TRBJ1-4	few	TGTGCCAGCACGGCAGAAGGAAATGAAAAACTGTTTTTT	CASTAEGNEKLFF
NA	TRBV18	TRBJ2-3	NA	TGTGCCAGCTCACCTCGCTCCCAGGGAACCTTTCTCACAGATACGCAGTATTTT	CASSPRSQGTFLTDTQYF
NA	TRBV10-3	TRBJ1-3	NA	TGTGCCATCAGTGAGGGTCTTCACTCTGGAAACACCATATATTTT	CAISEGLHSGNTIYF
NA	TRBV7-7	TRBJ2-2	once	TGTGCTAGCAGCTCAGGCGGGACGGTCGTCCACGGGGAGCTGTTTTTT	CASSSGGTVVHGELFF
NA	TRBV5-1	TRBJ1-3	NA	TGCGCCAGCAGCCTCAGACCGGGGGGCTCTGGAAACACCATATATTTT	CASSLRPGGSGNTIYF
TRBD2	TRBV10-3	TRBJ2-3	NA	TGTGCCACCTCCGGCTCTAGCGGTAGAACAGATACGCAGTATTTT	CATSGSSGRTDTQYF
NA	TRBV5-4	TRBJ1-2	NA	TGTGCCAGCAGCTTGGGGGCCCTTAACTATGGCTACACCTTC	CASSLGALNYGYTF
NA	TRBV25-1	TRBJ1-1	NA	TGTGCCAGCAGTTCGACATTGGGCGACACTGAAGCTTTCTTT	CASSSTLGDTEAFF
NA	TRBV18	TRBJ1-5	NA	TGTGCCAGCTCCGCCGACAGTTATGGTTTTCTCGGGCCCCAGCATTTT	CASSADSYGFLGPQHF
NA	TRBV24-1	TRBJ1-1	NA	TGTGCCACCAGGCAGGACAGGAACACTGAAGCTTTCTTT	CATRQDRNTEAFF
TRBD2	TRBV9	TRBJ2-1	once	TGTGCCAGCAGCGAGAGCGGGGGGATATACAATGAGCAGTTCTTC	CASSESGGIYNEQFF
NA	TRBV6-6	TRBJ1-1	NA	TGTGCCAGCAGTCAGGTGGTGGGGACTGAAGCTTTCTTT	CASSQVVGTEAFF
NA	TRBV7-7	TRBJ2-3	NA	TGTGCTAGCAGCTCTCTCCCTCCCCCGGACACAGATACGCAGTATTTT	CASSSLPPPDTDTQYF
TRBD1	TRBV19	TRBJ2-7	NA	TGTGCCAGTAGACGGGACAGGGGGTCCCACGAGCAGTACTTC	CASRRDRGSHEQYF
NA	TRBV1	TRBJ2-4	NA	TGCACCAGCAGCCACCGGACTAGCGGGGGGGGGCGATTAGCCAAAAACATTCAGTACTTC	CTSSHRTSGGGRLAKNIQYF
NA	TRBV19	TRBJ1-1	NA	TGTGCCAGTAGTATATCGAACACTGAAGCTTTCTTT	CASSISNTEAFF